Included here is one TCR beta chain sequence, with context. V shed 4 bases and J 4 bases; nucleotides not matched to a gene: 2. The germline gives CDR1 SGHNT, CDR2 YYREEE (reference sequence). The CDR3 is made up of 14 amino acids. The data stem from a study of T cells in tuberculosis. Profiling relied on immunoSEQ multiplex PCR, and the TCRdb table lists in-frame clones only, not all of them. The table records nearly 35,000 clones, approximately 89% of them present only once. This TCR was recovered from a donor aged 10 to 29 with latent tuberculosis or without tuberculosis infection. The chain recombines TRBV5-4 with TRBJ1-4; 9 bases fit TRBD1. Material for sequencing was PBMCs. The DNA of the CDR3 is TGTGCCAGCAGCCGGGACAGGGTTAATGAAAAACTGTTTTTT. Residues: CASSRDRVNEKLFF.